Each of the 17 T cell receptor beta chains below was sequenced from the same sample in a study of shared clonotypes between healthy human individuals. Sequencing was performed with immunoSEQ multiplex PCR; in TCRdb, only in-frame clones are kept and a portion is missing. The sample includes about 2,200,000 clones, 85% to 95% of them seen just once. It was CD45RO-negative cells, positively selected for CCR7, that made up naive CD8 cells, with terminally differentiated effector memory CD45RA+ cells excluded. Sequenced input: naive CD8+ T cells from PBMCs. The receptors were sampled from a man between 18 and 35 years old in good health. Some clones in this sample may be carry-over from other donors' samples.

The chain joins TRBV9 to TRBJ2-1, with 8 nucleotides matching TRBD2. This CDR3 has 13 residues. V dropped 3 bases and J dropped 9; count of bases not matched to a gene: 5. Germline V CDR1 and CDR2: SGDLS, YYNGEE. The CDR3 loop reads CASSGGTRTEQFF. For the CDR3, the DNA is TGTGCCAGCAGCGGAGGGACTAGGACTGAGCAGTTCTTC.

Of note for this clone: This same CDR3 is encoded by further DNA sequences in the sample. V is TRBV9 and J is TRBJ2-3; 11 nucleotides align to TRBD2. V shed 2 bases, J shed 2 bases, and the junction held 1 base outside the gene matches. Germline assignment: CDR1 SGDLS and CDR2 YYNGEE. The CDR3 is made up of 15 amino acids. CDR3 amino acids: CASSVSGRATDTQYF. For the CDR3, the DNA is TGTGCCAGCAGCGTTAGCGGGAGGGCCACAGATACGCAGTATTTT. The full variable domain, rest sourced from reference TRBV9 and TRBJ2-3, is DSGVTQTPKHLITATGQRVTLRCSPRSGDLSVYWYQQSLDQGLQFLIQYYNGEERAKGNILERFSAQQFPDLHSELNLSSLELGDSALYFCASSVSGRATDTQYFGPGTRLTVL.

This sequence joins TRBV6-8 and TRBJ2-7, with a possible D match to TRBD2 (6 bases). Germline-derived CDR1 and CDR2 are MNHGY and SAAAGT. Trimming took off 7 bases at V and 3 bases at J, with 16 bases between the two ends. CDR3 length equals 14 residues. The CDR3 nucleotides are TGTGCCAGCACGGGGGATCTGATTGTCTACGAGCAGTACTTC. Translated, it gives CASTGDLIVYEQYF.

The chain combines TRBV10-1 with TRBJ2-2, with no clear D. The germline gives CDR1 WNHNN, CDR2 SYGVQD (reference sequence). This CDR3 has 14 residues. Trimming removed 3 bases from V and 4 bases from J, with 9 bases in between. The CDR3 protein is CASSERPATGELFF. The CDR3 coding sequence is TGCGCCAGCAGTGAACGACCCGCCACCGGGGAGCTGTTTTTT.

The chain carries TRBV6-5 and TRBJ1-2; D remains unclear. Per germline, CDR1 MNHEY and CDR2 SVGAGI. Trimming cost V 6 bases and J 5 bases, with 13 bases left between them. The CDR3 length is 13 residues. The DNA for the CDR3 is TGTGCCAGCAGAACGGACGCCCCATATGGCTACACCTTC. This codes for CASRTDAPYGYTF.

Of note for this clone: This CDR3 is also generated by other DNA sequences in the sample. The genes are TRBV5-1 and TRBJ2-7; no clear D gene. Germline CDR1 and CDR2: SGHRS and YFSETQ. The CDR3 is made up of 13 amino acids. Trimming removed 2 bases from V and 4 bases from J, with 10 bases in between. The CDR3 region is CASSLGSGYEQYF. DNA of the CDR3: TGCGCCAGCAGCTTAGGTTCGGGTTACGAGCAGTACTTC. The entire variable domain, with the rest obtained from reference TRBV5-1 and TRBJ2-7, is as follows: KAGVTQTPRYLIKTRGQQVTLSCSPISGHRSVSWYQQTPGQGLQFLFEYFSETQRNKGNFPGRFSGRQFSNSRSEMNVSTLELGDSALYLCASSLGSGYEQYFGPGTRLTVT.

J is TRBJ2-1 and V is TRBV28; 11 positions match TRBD2. With V trimmed by 4 bases and J by 7 bases, 9 bases remained unmatched. The CDR3 contains 16 residues. Germline lookup yields CDR1 MDHEN and CDR2 SYDVKM. Here the CDR3 reads CASSSPRLAGSNEQFF. The CDR3 region has the DNA TGTGCCAGCAGTTCCCCCCGACTAGCGGGAAGTAATGAGCAGTTCTTC.

V usage is TRBV19 and J usage is TRBJ2-5; tentatively, D is TRBD1 (5 bases). The CDR3 consists of 19 residues. V was clipped by 0 bases and J by 5 bases, with 25 bases between them. Germline assignment: CDR1 LNHDA and CDR2 SQIVND (reference sequence). CDR3 DNA sequence: TGTGCCAGTAGTATAGATCTTGGTTCAGTACCAGGGCGAGGTGAGACCCAGTACTTC. The encoded protein is CASSIDLGSVPGRGETQYF.

With respect to this clone: This same CDR3 is encoded by further DNA sequences in the sample. The chain combines TRBV28 with TRBJ1-1, with no clear D. Deletions cut 3 bases from V and 1 base from J, with 6 bases between. Germline CDR1 is MDHEN and CDR2 is SYDVKM. This CDR3 has 13 amino acids. In nucleotides, the CDR3 is TGTGCCAGCAGTTTTTCGGAGAACACTGAAGCTTTCTTT. Translating it yields CASSFSENTEAFF.

The rearrangement uses TRBV11-2 and TRBJ2-3; no definite D call. This CDR3 is built from 16 residues. V shed 3 bases and J shed 3 bases, with 16 bases lying between them. The germline V gene encodes CDR1 SGHAT and CDR2 FQNNGV. CDR3 nucleotide sequence: TGTGCCAGCAGCTTCGAGTCGTCCCTCGGGACAGATACGCAGTATTTT. Protein sequence: CASSFESSLGTDTQYF.

This chain connects TRBV7-9 to TRBJ2-1; D is perhaps TRBD1 (6 bases). CDR1 and CDR2 (germline): SEHNR, FQNEAQ (reference sequence). Between the trimmed V and J ends, which lost 5 bases and 7 bases, there was a span of 12 bases. The CDR3 length is 13 residues. In nucleotides, the CDR3 is TGTGCCAGCAGCGGTAGGGGGAATAATGAGCAGTTCTTC. Its translation is CASSGRGNNEQFF.

V usage is TRBV2 and J usage is TRBJ1-4; D unresolved. Germline lookup yields CDR1 SNHLY and CDR2 FYNNEI. The V end lost 1 base, the J end lost 12 bases, and 12 bases lay between the germline ends. This CDR3 spans 13 amino acids. CDR3 sequence reads: CASSEGPLAELFF. The CDR3 nucleotides are TGTGCCAGCAGTGAAGGCCCCCTAGCGGAACTGTTTTTT.

The chain employs TRBV28 and TRBJ2-3; D might be TRBD1 (5 bases). Germline V gene lookup returns CDR1 MDHEN and CDR2 SYDVKM. Deletions cut 6 bases from V and 0 bases from J, with 22 bases between. This CDR3 has 18 amino acids. CDR3 loop: CASRPDGYDRTSTDTQYF. The CDR3 DNA reads as TGTGCCAGCAGGCCTGATGGATATGACAGAACTAGCACAGATACGCAGTATTTT.

J is TRBJ2-7 and V is TRBV4-2, with 7 bases aligning to TRBD2. Germline CDR1 and CDR2: LGHNA and YNFKEQ. CDR3 length equals 13 residues. With 8 bases clipped from V and 3 bases from J, the junction kept 7 bases outside the gene matches. CDR3 DNA sequence: TGTGCCAGCGGATCTAGCGGCAGCTACGAGCAGTACTTC. The encoded protein is CASGSSGSYEQYF.

The table lists this clone with a count of one. The gene calls are TRBV6-5 and TRBJ2-7; 8 positions agree with TRBD1. Germline V gives CDR1 MNHEY, CDR2 SVGAGI. This CDR3 has 14 amino acids. V lost 2 bases to trimming and J lost 3 bases; unmatched junction nucleotides: 3. The CDR3 sequence is CASSYEQGDYEQYF. The DNA for the CDR3 is TGTGCCAGCAGTTACGAACAGGGGGACTACGAGCAGTACTTC.

The chain carries TRBV9 and TRBJ2-7; 7 bases match TRBD1. The V gene's germline CDR1 is SGDLS and CDR2 YYNGEE. The CDR3 length is 14 residues. The J segment lost 3 bases and the V segment lost 4 bases, leaving 7 bases of the junction unmatched. The CDR3 DNA sequence: TGTGCCAGCAGCTCCCGGGACAGAGACTACGAGCAGTACTTC. Protein sequence: CASSSRDRDYEQYF. Using reference TRBV9 and TRBJ2-7 for the parts outside the CDR3, the full variable domain is DSGVTQTPKHLITATGQRVTLRCSPRSGDLSVYWYQQSLDQGLQFLIQYYNGEERAKGNILERFSAQQFPDLHSELNLSSLELGDSALYFCASSSRDRDYEQYFGPGTRLTVT.

The genes are TRBV7-9 and TRBJ2-3; 7 bases are a match to TRBD1. J lost 2 bases, V lost 1 base, and 3 bases had no gene match. This CDR3 has 15 residues. Germline V gene data show CDR1 as SEHNR and CDR2 as FQNEAQ (reference sequence). The CDR3 loop reads CASSLGTGYTDTQYF. The CDR3 nucleotides read TGTGCCAGCAGCTTAGGGACAGGATACACAGATACGCAGTATTTT.